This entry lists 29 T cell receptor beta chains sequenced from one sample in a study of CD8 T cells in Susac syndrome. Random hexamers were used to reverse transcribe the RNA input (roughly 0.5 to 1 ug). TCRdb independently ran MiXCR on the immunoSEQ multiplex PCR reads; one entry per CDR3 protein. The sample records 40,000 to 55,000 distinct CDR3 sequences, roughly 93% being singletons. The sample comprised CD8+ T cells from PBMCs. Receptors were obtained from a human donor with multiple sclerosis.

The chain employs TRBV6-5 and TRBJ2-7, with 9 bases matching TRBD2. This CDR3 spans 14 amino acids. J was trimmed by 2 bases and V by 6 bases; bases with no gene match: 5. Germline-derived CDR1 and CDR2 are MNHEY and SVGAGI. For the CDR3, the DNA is TGTGCCAGCAGGCCAGCGGGGGGTCCCTACGAGCAGTACTTC. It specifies CASRPAGGPYEQYF.

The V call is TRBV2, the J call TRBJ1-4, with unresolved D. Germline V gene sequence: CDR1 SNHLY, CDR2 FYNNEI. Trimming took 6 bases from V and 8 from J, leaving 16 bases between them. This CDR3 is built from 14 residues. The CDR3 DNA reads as TGTGCCAGCAGGGAGGAAGGGAGTGGGGAAAAACTGTTTTTT. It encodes CASREEGSGEKLFF.

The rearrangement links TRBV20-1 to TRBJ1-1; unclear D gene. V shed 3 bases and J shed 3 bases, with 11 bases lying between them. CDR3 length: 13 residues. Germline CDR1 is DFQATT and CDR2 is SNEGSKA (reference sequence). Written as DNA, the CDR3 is TGCAGTGCTAGGTATAGGACGGACACTGAAGCTTTCTTT. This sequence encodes CSARYRTDTEAFF.

In DNA, the CDR3 is TGTGCCAGCAGTATATACAGGTCCCCCCGGGCGAACTATGGCTACACCTTC. Translation gives CASSIYRSPRANYGYTF. The chain joins TRBV28 to TRBJ1-2, with a tentative D call TRBD1 (5 bases). V lost 5 bases, J lost 2 bases, and 21 bases lay in between. The CDR3 is 17 residues long. CDR1 and CDR2 from the germline V gene are MDHEN and SYDVKM.

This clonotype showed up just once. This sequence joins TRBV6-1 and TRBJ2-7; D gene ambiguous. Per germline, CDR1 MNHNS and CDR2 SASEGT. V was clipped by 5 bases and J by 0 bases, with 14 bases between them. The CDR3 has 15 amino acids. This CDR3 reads CASSSEWSPSYEQYF. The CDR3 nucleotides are TGTGCCAGCAGTTCGGAATGGAGCCCCTCCTACGAGCAGTACTTC.

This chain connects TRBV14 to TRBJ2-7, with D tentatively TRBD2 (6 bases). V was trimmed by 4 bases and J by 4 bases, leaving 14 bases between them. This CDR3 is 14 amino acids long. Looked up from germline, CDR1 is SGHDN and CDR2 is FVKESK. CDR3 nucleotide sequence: TGTGCCAGCAGCCCCCGCGGGGTGGTATACGAGCAGTACTTC. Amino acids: CASSPRGVVYEQYF.

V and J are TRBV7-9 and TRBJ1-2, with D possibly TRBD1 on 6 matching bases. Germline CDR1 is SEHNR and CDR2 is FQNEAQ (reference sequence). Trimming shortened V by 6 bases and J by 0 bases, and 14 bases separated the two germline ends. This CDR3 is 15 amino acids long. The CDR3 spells CASSQQGLANYGYTF. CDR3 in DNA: TGTGCCAGCAGTCAACAGGGTTTAGCTAACTATGGCTACACCTTC.

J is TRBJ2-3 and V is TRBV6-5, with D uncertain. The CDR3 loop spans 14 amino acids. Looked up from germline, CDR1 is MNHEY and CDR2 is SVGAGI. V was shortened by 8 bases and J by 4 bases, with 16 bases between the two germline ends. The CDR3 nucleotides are TGTGCCAGCGGCACGTGGGGTTTAGCAGATACGCAGTATTTT. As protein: CASGTWGLADTQYF.

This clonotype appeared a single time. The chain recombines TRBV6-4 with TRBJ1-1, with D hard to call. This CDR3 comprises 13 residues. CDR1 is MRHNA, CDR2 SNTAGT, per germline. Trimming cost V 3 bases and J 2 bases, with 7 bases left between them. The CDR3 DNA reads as TGTGCCAGCAGTGAGAAGGACAACACTGAAGCTTTCTTT. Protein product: CASSEKDNTEAFF.

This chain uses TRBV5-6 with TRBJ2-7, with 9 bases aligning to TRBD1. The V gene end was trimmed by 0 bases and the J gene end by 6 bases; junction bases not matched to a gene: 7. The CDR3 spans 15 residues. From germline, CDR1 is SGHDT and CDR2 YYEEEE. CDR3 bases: TGTGCCAGCAGCTTGGCCAACAGGGGGCTACGCGAGCAGTACTTC. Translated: CASSLANRGLREQYF. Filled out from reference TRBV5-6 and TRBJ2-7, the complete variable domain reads DAGVTQSPTHLIKTRGQQVTLRCSPKSGHDTVSWYQQALGQGPQFIFQYYEEEERQRGNFPDRFSGHQFPNYSSELNVNALLLGDSALYLCASSLANRGLREQYFGPGTRLTVT.

CDR3 nucleotides: TGTGCCAGCCCGACAGGGAATCAGCCCCAGCATTTT. Encoded protein: CASPTGNQPQHF. The V gene is TRBV28, the J gene TRBJ1-5; 7 bases line up with TRBD1. This CDR3 has 12 residues. The V and J ends lost 8 bases and 4 bases, in that order; junction bases with no gene match: 2. CDR1 is MDHEN and CDR2 is SYDVKM in the germline V gene.

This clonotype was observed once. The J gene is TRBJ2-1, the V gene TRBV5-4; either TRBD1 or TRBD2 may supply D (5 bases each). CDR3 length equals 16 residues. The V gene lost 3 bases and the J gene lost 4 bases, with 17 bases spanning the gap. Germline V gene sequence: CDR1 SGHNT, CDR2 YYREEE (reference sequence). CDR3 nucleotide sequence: TGTGCCAGCAGCTCGGGACCTGAGGAGAGATACAATGAGCAGTTCTTC. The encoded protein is CASSSGPEERYNEQFF.

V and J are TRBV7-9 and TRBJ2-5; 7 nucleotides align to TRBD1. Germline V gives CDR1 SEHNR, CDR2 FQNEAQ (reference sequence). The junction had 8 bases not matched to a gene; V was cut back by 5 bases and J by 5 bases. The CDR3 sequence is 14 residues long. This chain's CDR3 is CASSVWDSLETQYF. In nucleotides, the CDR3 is TGTGCCAGCAGCGTTTGGGACAGCTTGGAGACCCAGTACTTC.

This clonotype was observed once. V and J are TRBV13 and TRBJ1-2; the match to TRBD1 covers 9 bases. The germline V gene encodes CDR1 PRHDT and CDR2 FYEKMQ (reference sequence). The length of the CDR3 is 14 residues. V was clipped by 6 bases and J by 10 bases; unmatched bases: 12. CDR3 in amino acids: CASRETGGEKYYTF. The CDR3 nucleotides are TGTGCCAGCAGAGAAACAGGGGGCGAGAAGTACTACACCTTC.

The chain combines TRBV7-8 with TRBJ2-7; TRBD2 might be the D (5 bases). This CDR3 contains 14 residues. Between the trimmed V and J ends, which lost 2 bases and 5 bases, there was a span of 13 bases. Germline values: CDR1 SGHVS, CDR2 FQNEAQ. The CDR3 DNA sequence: TGTGCCAGCAGCTTATTCGGGGTGCGGAACGAGCAGTACTTC. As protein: CASSLFGVRNEQYF.

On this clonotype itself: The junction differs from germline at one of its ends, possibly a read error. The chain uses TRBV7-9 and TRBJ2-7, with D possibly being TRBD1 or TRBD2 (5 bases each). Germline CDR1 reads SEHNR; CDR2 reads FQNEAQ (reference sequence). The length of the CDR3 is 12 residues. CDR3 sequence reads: CASSLVGDEQYF. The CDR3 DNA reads TGTGCCAGCAGTTTAGTGGGGGACGAGCAGTACTTC.

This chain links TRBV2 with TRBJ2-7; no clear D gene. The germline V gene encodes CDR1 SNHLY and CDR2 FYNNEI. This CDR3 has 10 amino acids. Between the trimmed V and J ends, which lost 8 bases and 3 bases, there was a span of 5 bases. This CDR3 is CASGDYEQYF. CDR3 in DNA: TGTGCCAGCGGAGACTACGAGCAGTACTTC.

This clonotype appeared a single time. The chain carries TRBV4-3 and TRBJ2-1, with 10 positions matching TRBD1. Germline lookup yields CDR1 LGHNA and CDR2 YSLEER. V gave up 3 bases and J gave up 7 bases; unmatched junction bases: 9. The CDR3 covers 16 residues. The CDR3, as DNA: TGCGCCAGCAGCCACCTCGCCGGGACAGGGGATAATGAGCAGTTCTTC. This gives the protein CASSHLAGTGDNEQFF.

The CDR3 is CASSSSGQGISQPQHF. The CDR3 nucleotides are TGTGCCAGCAGTTCGTCGGGACAGGGGATAAGTCAGCCCCAGCATTTT. This chain joins TRBV27 and TRBJ1-5; 10 bases agree with TRBD1. Germline V gene sequence: CDR1 MNHEY, CDR2 SMNVEV (reference sequence). V lost 4 bases to trimming and J lost 6 bases; unmatched junction nucleotides: 9. The CDR3 totals 16 residues.

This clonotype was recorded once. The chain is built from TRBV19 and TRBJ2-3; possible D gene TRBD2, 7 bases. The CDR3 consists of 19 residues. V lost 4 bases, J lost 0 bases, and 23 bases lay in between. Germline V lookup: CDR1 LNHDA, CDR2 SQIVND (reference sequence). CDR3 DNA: TGTGCCAGTAGTACATATGATTGGGGGGGCCAACCTAGCACAGATACGCAGTATTTT. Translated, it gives CASSTYDWGGQPSTDTQYF.

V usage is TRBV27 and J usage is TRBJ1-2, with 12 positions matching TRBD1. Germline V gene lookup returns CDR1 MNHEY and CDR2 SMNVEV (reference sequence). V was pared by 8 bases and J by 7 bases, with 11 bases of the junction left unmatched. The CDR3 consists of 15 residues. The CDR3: CASSLAGTGGRGYTF. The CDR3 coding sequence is TGTGCCAGCTCGCTAGCGGGGACAGGGGGCCGTGGCTACACCTTC.

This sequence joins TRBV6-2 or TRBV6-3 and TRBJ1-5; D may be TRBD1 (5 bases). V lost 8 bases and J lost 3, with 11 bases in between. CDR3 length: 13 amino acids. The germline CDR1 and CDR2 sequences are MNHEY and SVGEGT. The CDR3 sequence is CASGSGTNQPQHF. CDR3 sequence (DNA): TGTGCCAGCGGTTCTGGGACCAATCAGCCCCAGCATTTT.

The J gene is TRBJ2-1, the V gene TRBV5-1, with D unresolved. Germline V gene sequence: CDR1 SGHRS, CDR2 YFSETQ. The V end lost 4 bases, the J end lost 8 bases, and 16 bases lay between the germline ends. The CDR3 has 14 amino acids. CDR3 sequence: CASSPRTEGHEQFF. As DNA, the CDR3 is TGCGCCAGCAGCCCCAGGACCGAAGGCCATGAGCAGTTCTTC.

CDR3 residues: CSVEIRRDGYGYTF. DNA for the CDR3: TGCAGCGTTGAAATCCGCCGGGACGGGTATGGCTACACCTTC. The chain is built from TRBV29-1 and TRBJ1-2; D perhaps matches TRBD1 (5 bases). Trimming left V 2 bases short and J 5 bases short, with 15 bases between. The CDR3 runs 14 residues. The germline V gene has CDR1 SQVTM and CDR2 ANQGSEA. Full variable domain (remainder filled in from reference TRBV29-1 and TRBJ1-2): SAVISQKPSRDICQRGTSLTIQCQVDSQVTMMFWYRQQPGQSLTLIATANQGSEATYESGFVIDKFPISRPNLTFSTLTVSNMSPEDSSIYLCSVEIRRDGYGYTFGSGTRLTVV.

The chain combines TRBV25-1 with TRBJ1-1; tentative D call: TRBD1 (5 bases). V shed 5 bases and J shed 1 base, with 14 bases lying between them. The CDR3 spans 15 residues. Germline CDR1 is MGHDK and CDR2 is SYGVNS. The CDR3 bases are TGTGCCAGCAGTTCCCCGGGACCTAAGAACACTGAAGCTTTCTTT. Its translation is CASSSPGPKNTEAFF. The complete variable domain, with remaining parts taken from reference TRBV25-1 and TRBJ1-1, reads EADIYQTPRYLVIGTGKKITLECSQTMGHDKMYWYQQDPGMELHLIHYSYGVNSTEKGDLSSESTVSRIRTEHFPLTLESARPSHTSQYLCASSSPGPKNTEAFFGQGTRLTVV.

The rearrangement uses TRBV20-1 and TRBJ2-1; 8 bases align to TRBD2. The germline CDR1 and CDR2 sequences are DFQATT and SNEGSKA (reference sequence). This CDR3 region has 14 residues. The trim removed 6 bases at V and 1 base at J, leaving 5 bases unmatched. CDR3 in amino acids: CSASPSGSYNEQFF. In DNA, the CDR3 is TGCAGTGCGAGCCCTAGCGGGTCCTACAATGAGCAGTTCTTC.

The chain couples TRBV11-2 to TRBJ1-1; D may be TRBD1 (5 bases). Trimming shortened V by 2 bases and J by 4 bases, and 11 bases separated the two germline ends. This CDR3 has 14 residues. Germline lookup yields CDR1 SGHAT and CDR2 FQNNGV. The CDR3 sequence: CASSLFSGTTEAFF. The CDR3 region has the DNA TGTGCCAGCAGCTTATTTTCAGGGACCACTGAAGCTTTCTTT.

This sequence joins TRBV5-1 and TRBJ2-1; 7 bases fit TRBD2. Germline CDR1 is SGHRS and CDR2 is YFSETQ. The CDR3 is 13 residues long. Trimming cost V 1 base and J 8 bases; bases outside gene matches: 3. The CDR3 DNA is TGCGCCAGCAGCTTGTGGCTAGCGGATGAGCAGTTCTTC. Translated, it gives CASSLWLADEQFF.

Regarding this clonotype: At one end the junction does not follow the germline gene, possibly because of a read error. DNA of the CDR3: TGCGCCAGCAGGCAAGGTGGGACAGGGTCCTACGAGCAGTACTTC. As protein: CASRQGGTGSYEQYF. V is TRBV4-3 and J is TRBJ2-7; TRBD1 matches 9 bases. From germline, CDR1 is LGHNA and CDR2 YSLEER. The CDR3 is 15 residues long.